This T cell receptor (beta chain) emerged from a study of blood T cells in healthy people across ages. The sample holds a few counts of this clonotype. CDR1 is SQVTM, CDR2 ANQGSEA, per germline. The V and J ends lost 3 bases and 6 bases, in that order; junction bases with no gene match: 20. The CDR3 length is 18 residues. It was with a sample-barcoded 5' primer and a J-beta primer mix that a second PCR of about 6 to 11 cycles was run. Each CDR3 protein gets one entry after TCRdb re-called the 5' RACE reads with MiXCR. The data contain roughly 2 million distinct CDR3 sequences, roughly 49% of them seen just once; the ten biggest clones take up less than 2.5%.

Sequencing was done on a sample of blood. The chain joins TRBV29-1 to TRBJ1-2, with 9 bases identical to TRBD1. This TCR came from a woman aged 40 to 55 in good health. Here the CDR3 DNA reads TGCAGCGTTGAGGTCTTCCCGGGACAGGGAATGGGGCCTAATGGCTACACCTTC. Translated, it gives CSVEVFPGQGMGPNGYTF.